These 9 T cell receptor beta chains share one sample of origin, sequenced in a study of T cells in Graves' hyperthyroidism and ophthalmopathy. Using RNA transcripts as the source, TCR beta CDR3 regions were amplified. The HTBI primer set was used in a first-round RT-PCR of the TCR CDR3. In TCRdb, the multiplex PCR reads were re-called with MiXCR into one record per CDR3 protein. The sample contains some 600,000 distinct CDR3 sequences, over 11% of which appear only once. The sequenced sample was blood. These receptors came from a woman aged 25 to 39 with Graves' hyperthyroidism that later progressed to Graves' ophthalmopathy.

The CDR3 reads CASSSPIIETQYF. The CDR3 region has the DNA TGTGCCAGCAGTTCCCCAATTATAGAGACCCAGTACTTC. The V call is TRBV6-2 or TRBV6-3, the J call TRBJ2-5; unclear D gene. The CDR3 has 13 residues. V was cut by 4 bases and J by 4 bases, with 10 bases left in between. Germline CDR1 reads MNHEY; CDR2 reads SVGEGT.

With respect to this clonotype: A much more abundant neighbour one base away suggests this may be a read error. The V and J genes are TRBV9 and TRBJ1-1, with unresolved D. Germline V gene data show CDR1 as SGDLS and CDR2 as YYNGEE. CDR3 length equals 15 residues. CDR3 coding DNA: TGTGCCAGCAGCGTAGAGGGCAGCGTGAACTCTGAAGCTTTCTTT. This sequence encodes CASSVEGSVNSEAFF.

This clonotype was recorded many times. CDR3 DNA: TGTGCCAGCAGCAATCGGGAGCAGTACTTC. Protein: CASSNREQYF. The rearrangement uses TRBV7-9 and TRBJ2-7; D remains ambiguous. Trimming stripped 5 bases from V and 7 bases from J, with 6 bases between. The germline V gene encodes CDR1 SEHNR and CDR2 FQNEAQ (reference sequence). This CDR3 has 10 residues.

Ten or more counts support this clonotype. This chain uses TRBV30 with TRBJ1-2; 7 nucleotides agree with TRBD1. Germline V gene lookup returns CDR1 GTSNPN and CDR2 SVGIG (reference sequence). This CDR3 has 13 residues. After removal of 5 bases from V and 7 bases from J, the junction contained 10 bases not matched to a gene. The DNA for the CDR3 is TGTGCCTGGGAAGTTGCGACAGGGTCTGGCTACACCTTC. Protein sequence: CAWEVATGSGYTF.

With regard to this clonotype: A much larger clone lies one base from this, so it may be a read error. The chain links TRBV20-1 to TRBJ1-3; no firm D call. Germline lookup yields CDR1 DFQATT and CDR2 SNEGSKA (reference sequence). This CDR3 spans 14 amino acids. Here the CDR3 reads CSASPRNSGNTLYF. DNA of the CDR3: TGCAGTGCTAGTCCCCGCAACTCTGGAAACACCTTATATTTT.

The V call is TRBV19, the J call TRBJ1-2; D is ambiguous. Trimming left V 0 bases short and J 4 bases short, with 9 bases between. Germline CDR1 and CDR2: LNHDA and SQIVND (reference sequence). The CDR3 is 14 residues long. CDR3: CASSIEETSYGYTF. The CDR3 DNA reads as TGTGCCAGTAGTATAGAGGAAACATCCTATGGCTACACCTTC.

This clonotype was seen repeatedly, ten times or more. The chain employs TRBV29-1 and TRBJ1-1, with 9 bases identical to TRBD1. J lost 2 bases, V lost 2 bases, and 3 bases had no gene match. CDR1 and CDR2 (germline): SQVTM, ANQGSEA. The CDR3 runs to 14 residues. As DNA, the CDR3 is TGCAGCGTTGAAACGGGACAGGGAAACACTGAAGCTTTCTTT. Its translation: CSVETGQGNTEAFF. Full variable domain (rest looked up from reference TRBV29-1 and TRBJ1-1): SAVISQKPSRDICQRGTSLTIQCQVDSQVTMMFWYRQQPGQSLTLIATANQGSEATYESGFVIDKFPISRPNLTFSTLTVSNMSPEDSSIYLCSVETGQGNTEAFFGQGTRLTVV.

The chain joins TRBV29-1 to TRBJ1-1, with unresolved D. Looked up from germline, CDR1 is SQVTM and CDR2 is ANQGSEA. The CDR3 has 13 residues. V shed 4 bases and J shed 11 bases, with 20 bases lying between them. The CDR3 DNA is TGCAGCGTTGTTCCCCCCGCCGGGTGGTGGGCTTTCTTT. It is translated as CSVVPPAGWWAFF.

The chain recombines TRBV6-1 with TRBJ1-3, with D maybe TRBD1 (6 bases). CDR1 is MNHNS and CDR2 is SASEGT in the germline V gene. The CDR3 spans 14 residues. V was shortened by 7 bases and J by 2 bases, with 12 bases between the two germline ends. The CDR3 region is CASTRAGAGNTIYF. CDR3 coding DNA: TGTGCCAGCACCCGAGCAGGGGCTGGAAACACCATATATTTT.